The 27 T cell receptor beta chains below come from one sample, sequenced in a study of cytomegalovirus exposure and HLA in healthy donors. The primer mix had 60 Vbeta and 13 Jbeta primers. Profiling relied on immunoSEQ multiplex PCR, and the TCRdb table lists in-frame clones only, not all of them. This table holds 200,000 or so clones, more than 80% found once. Sequences were obtained from PBMCs. The receptors here all came from a woman aged 45-65 years in good health and CMV-seropositive.

The chain recombines TRBV28 with TRBJ2-3, with D unclear. This CDR3 spans 13 amino acids. V shed 6 bases and J shed 1 base, with 8 bases lying between them. CDR1 and CDR2 (germline): MDHEN, SYDVKM. The CDR3 sequence: CASRTQGTDTQYF. CDR3 coding DNA: TGTGCCAGCAGGACCCAGGGCACAGATACGCAGTATTTT.

The chain links TRBV7-2 to TRBJ2-3; a possible D gene is TRBD1 (6 bases). In germline, CDR1 is SGHTA, CDR2 FQGNSA. The CDR3 totals 13 residues. Trimming took off 5 bases at V and 6 bases at J, with 12 bases between the two ends. The DNA of the CDR3 is TGTGCCAGCAGCCTTCCGAGGGGGGATACGCAGTATTTT. Its translation: CASSLPRGDTQYF.

The chain has TRBV27 and TRBJ1-1; D ambiguous. The CDR3 length is 14 residues. Germline CDR1 reads MNHEY; CDR2 reads SMNVEV (reference sequence). Deletions cut 3 bases from V and 1 base from J, with 9 bases between. In nucleotides, the CDR3 is TGTGCCAGCAGTTTCCGTACAGAGAACACTGAAGCTTTCTTT. Its protein is CASSFRTENTEAFF.

V is TRBV25-1 and J is TRBJ2-5; TRBD2 matches at 8 bases. V lost 2 bases and J lost 4; bases outside the gene matches: 15. The CDR3 contains 18 residues. Germline CDR1 MGHDK, CDR2 SYGVNS. The CDR3 DNA reads TGTGCCAGCAGTGAACCCTTCGCGGGGGGCCGTTTCCTAGAGACCCAGTACTTC. It codes for CASSEPFAGGRFLETQYF.

This chain joins TRBV11-2 and TRBJ2-2; 8 bases align to TRBD1. This CDR3 spans 15 amino acids. Germline values: CDR1 SGHAT, CDR2 FQNNGV. V lost 5 bases and J lost 4; bases outside the gene matches: 6. The CDR3 bases are TGTGCCAGCAGCACCTCTGACAGGGGCACCGGGGAGCTGTTTTTT. It is translated as CASSTSDRGTGELFF.

V and J are TRBV5-6 and TRBJ1-2, with a tentative D call TRBD1 (5 bases). With 4 bases removed from V and 0 bases from J, the gap between germline ends came to 13 bases. The germline V gene has CDR1 SGHDT and CDR2 YYEEEE. This CDR3 comprises 15 residues. CDR3: CASSVRAATNYGYTF. Written as DNA, the CDR3 is TGTGCCAGCAGCGTCAGGGCTGCCACTAACTATGGCTACACCTTC.

This clone was observed a single time. The V call is TRBV5-4, the J call TRBJ2-2; the match to TRBD2 covers 14 bases. There are 16 residues in the CDR3. Germline loops: CDR1 SGHNT, CDR2 YYREEE (reference sequence). V dropped 1 base and J dropped 6; count of bases not matched to a gene: 2. The CDR3 protein is CASSLRLAGGPGELFF. The CDR3 DNA sequence: TGTGCCAGCAGCTTGAGACTAGCGGGGGGGCCCGGGGAGCTGTTTTTT.

The genes are TRBV11-2 and TRBJ2-1, with D perhaps matching TRBD1 (6 bases). The CDR3 contains 14 residues. Germline V gene lookup returns CDR1 SGHAT and CDR2 FQNNGV. Trimming stripped 4 bases from V and 7 bases from J, with 14 bases between. The DNA for the CDR3 is TGTGCCAGCAGCTCCAGGGGTTTAACAAATGAGCAGTTCTTC. Its protein is CASSSRGLTNEQFF.

This chain connects TRBV2 to TRBJ2-3; 10 nucleotides match TRBD1. Germline V gives CDR1 SNHLY, CDR2 FYNNEI. The CDR3 consists of 16 residues. V shed 2 bases and J 1 base; nucleotides not matched to a gene: 3. CDR3 sequence reads: CASSESGTGGTDTQYF. The CDR3 nucleotides read TGTGCCAGCAGTGAAAGCGGGACAGGGGGCACAGATACGCAGTATTTT.

The chain links TRBV28 to TRBJ1-2; TRBD1 matches 8 bases. The CDR3 loop spans 15 amino acids. CDR1 and CDR2 (germline): MDHEN, SYDVKM. Germline trimming cut 3 bases from V and 2 bases from J; bases unmatched to any gene: 5. The CDR3 nucleotides read TGTGCCAGCAGTTTGGGACAGGTTCGAAACTATGGCTACACCTTC. Translation: CASSLGQVRNYGYTF.

This clone was recorded only once. The chain carries TRBV7-8 and TRBJ1-2; tentatively, D is TRBD1 (5 bases). Germline CDR1 and CDR2: SGHVS and FQNEAQ. The CDR3 spans 18 residues. Trimming removed 2 bases at V and 4 bases at J, with 23 bases between. The CDR3 DNA follows: TGTGCCAGCAGCTTAATGGCGCTGGGCAGGGACTTCTTCTATGGCTACACCTTC. Amino acids: CASSLMALGRDFFYGYTF.

For this clone: The same CDR3 is also encoded by other DNA sequences in this sample. V is TRBV14 and J is TRBJ2-1, with D hard to call. The germline gives CDR1 SGHDN, CDR2 FVKESK. This CDR3 region has 12 residues. V shed 1 base and J shed 12 bases, with 10 bases lying between them. CDR3 nucleotides: TGTGCCAGCAGCCAAGTTTCCGCTAGGCAGTTCTTC. Translation: CASSQVSARQFF. Full variable domain (remainder filled in from reference TRBV14 and TRBJ2-1): EAGVTQFPSHSVIEKGQTVTLRCDPISGHDNLYWYRRVMGKEIKFLLHFVKESKQDESGMPNNRFLAERTGGTYSTLKVQPAELEDSGVYFCASSQVSARQFFGPGTRLTVL.

The chain links TRBV7-2 to TRBJ1-3, with unresolved D. Germline assignment: CDR1 SGHTA and CDR2 FQGNSA. V shed 1 base and J shed 0 bases, with 10 bases lying between them. The CDR3 length is 16 residues. The CDR3 here is CASSLERVRSGNTIYF. CDR3 bases: TGTGCCAGCAGCTTAGAACGGGTCCGCTCTGGAAACACCATATATTTT.

This sequence joins TRBV7-2 and TRBJ2-7, with a tentative D call TRBD2 (6 bases). The V end was cut by 5 bases, the J end by 1 base, with 12 bases between. This CDR3 has 14 residues. Germline V gives CDR1 SGHTA, CDR2 FQGNSA. Written as DNA, the CDR3 is TGTGCCAGCAGCCCCCGACTAGTTTCCTACGAGCAGTACTTC. It specifies CASSPRLVSYEQYF.

This chain joins TRBV7-6 and TRBJ2-7, with 12 positions matching TRBD2. Germline loops: CDR1 SGHVS, CDR2 FNYEAQ. With V trimmed by 0 bases and J by 6 bases, 6 bases remained unmatched. The length of the CDR3 is 16 residues. CDR3 residues: CASSLAASGGVGEQYF. DNA of the CDR3: TGTGCCAGCAGCTTAGCTGCTAGCGGGGGGGTGGGCGAGCAGTACTTC. Complete variable domain (other parts from reference TRBV7-6 and TRBJ2-7): GAGVSQSPRYKVTKRGQDVALRCDPISGHVSLYWYRQALGQGPEFLTYFNYEAQQDKSGLPNDRFSAERPEGSISTLTIQRTEQRDSAMYRCASSLAASGGVGEQYFGPGTRLTVT.

The J gene is TRBJ1-6, the V gene TRBV5-1, with D possibly matching TRBD1 (5 bases). V shed 1 base and J shed 7 bases, with 12 bases lying between them. Germline CDR1 reads SGHRS; CDR2 reads YFSETQ. CDR3 length: 15 amino acids. CDR3 sequence (DNA): TGCGCCAGCAGCTTGACCGGGACTGGGAATTCACCCCTCCACTTT. Translation: CASSLTGTGNSPLHF.

The table lists this clone with a few counts. The chain recombines TRBV15 with TRBJ2-7; weak D call: TRBD1 (5 bases). This CDR3 has 14 amino acids. Per germline, CDR1 LNHNV and CDR2 YYDKDF (reference sequence). Trimming cost V 1 base and J 3 bases, with 10 bases left between them. The CDR3 loop reads CATSRAQDVYEQYF. Written as DNA, the CDR3 is TGTGCCACCAGCAGAGCACAGGACGTCTACGAGCAGTACTTC.

The chain combines TRBV2 with TRBJ1-2; D is uncertain. CDR1 is SNHLY and CDR2 is FYNNEI in the germline V gene. This CDR3 is built from 13 residues. V lost 0 bases, J lost 5 bases, and 7 bases lay in between. The CDR3 loop reads CASSEAQLYGYTF. CDR3 DNA: TGTGCCAGCAGTGAAGCACAGCTTTATGGCTACACCTTC.

V and J are TRBV2 and TRBJ1-2, with 7 nucleotides matching TRBD1. With V trimmed by 5 bases and J by 8 bases, 11 bases remained unmatched. This CDR3 is 14 amino acids long. Germline CDR1 SNHLY, CDR2 FYNNEI. The chain's CDR3 is CASSPMGQTGGYTF. The CDR3 nucleotides are TGTGCCAGCAGTCCTATGGGACAGACTGGAGGCTACACCTTC.

This clone appeared a few times. The chain joins TRBV10-1 to TRBJ1-1; D uncertain. The CDR3 contains 13 residues. Per germline, CDR1 WNHNN and CDR2 SYGVQD (reference sequence). With 6 bases removed from V and 5 bases from J, the gap between germline ends came to 13 bases. CDR3 DNA sequence: TGCGCCAGCAGACTCGGGGTAAGAACTGAAGCTTTCTTT. Protein product: CASRLGVRTEAFF.

This sequence joins TRBV5-1 and TRBJ2-5; tentative D call: TRBD1 (6 bases). The CDR3 has 16 amino acids. Germline V lookup: CDR1 SGHRS, CDR2 YFSETQ. V lost 0 bases, J lost 1 base, and 13 bases lay in between. CDR3 region: CASSLGSRGGQETQYF. The CDR3 nucleotides are TGCGCCAGCAGCTTGGGCAGCCGAGGGGGCCAAGAGACCCAGTACTTC.

The chain couples TRBV20-1 to TRBJ1-2, with a possible D match to TRBD1 (5 bases). This CDR3 has 11 residues. CDR1 and CDR2 from the germline V gene are DFQATT and SNEGSKA (reference sequence). In DNA form, the CDR3 reads TGCAGGACCGGGACTCAAGGTGGCTACACCTTC. Translation: CRTGTQGGYTF.

The V call is TRBV6-5, the J call TRBJ2-7; 8 bases line up with TRBD1. With V trimmed by 5 bases and J by 2 bases, 5 bases remained unmatched. The V gene's germline CDR1 is MNHEY and CDR2 SVGAGI. The CDR3 consists of 14 residues. The CDR3 region has the DNA TGTGCCAGCAGTGTGGACAGGGTAGCCTACGAGCAGTACTTC. This gives the protein CASSVDRVAYEQYF.

The gene calls are TRBV19 and TRBJ2-7; tentatively, D is TRBD1 (6 bases). The J call is uncertain, as TRBJ2-1 better fits the DNA end. The germline V gene encodes CDR1 LNHDA and CDR2 SQIVND (reference sequence). The length of the CDR3 is 13 residues. CDR3 sequence: CASREQGYNEQFF. CDR3 nucleotide sequence: TGTGCCAGTAGGGAACAGGGTTACAATGAGCAGTTCTTC.

The V gene is TRBV18, the J gene TRBJ2-7, with 7 bases aligning to TRBD1. CDR3 length equals 16 residues. Germline V gene lookup returns CDR1 KGHSH and CDR2 LQKENI. V lost 6 bases to trimming and J lost 3 bases; unmatched junction nucleotides: 14. The CDR3 bases are TGTGCCAGCTCCCCTCTATCAGGGACAGAATTCTACGAGCAGTACTTC. This encodes CASSPLSGTEFYEQYF. Filled out from reference TRBV18 and TRBJ2-7, the complete variable domain reads NAGVMQNPRHLVRRRGQEARLRCSPMKGHSHVYWYRQLPEEGLKFMVYLQKENIIDESGMPKERFSAEFPKEGPSILRIQQVVRGDSAAYFCASSPLSGTEFYEQYFGPGTRLTVT.

The gene calls are TRBV10-3 and TRBJ1-2, with a tentative D call TRBD1 (6 bases). V gave up 3 bases and J gave up 3 bases, with 8 bases separating them. Germline V gives CDR1 ENHRY, CDR2 SYGVKD. The CDR3 covers 13 residues. In nucleotides, the CDR3 is TGTGCCATCAGTGAACAGGGAGACTATGGCTACACCTTC. It specifies CAISEQGDYGYTF.

The CDR3 reads CASSLDGRKETQYF. The CDR3 DNA follows: TGTGCCAGCAGCTTAGATGGGAGGAAAGAGACCCAGTACTTC. The V and J genes are TRBV7-2 and TRBJ2-5; D is possibly TRBD2 (6 bases). The germline V gene encodes CDR1 SGHTA and CDR2 FQGNSA. V lost 1 base and J 3 bases, leaving 9 bases between the germline ends. The CDR3 spans 14 residues.